Listed here are 3 T cell receptor beta chains from one sample, sequenced in a study of cytomegalovirus exposure and HLA in healthy donors. The table came from immunoSEQ multiplex PCR; TCRdb's copy has only in-frame clones and leaves some out. The profile shows around 300,000 clones, approximately 88% of them singletons. The sequencing input was PBMCs. These TCRs come from a woman between 18 and 29 years old in good health and CMV-seronegative.

This chain links TRBV28 with TRBJ2-6; possibly TRBD1 for D (6 bases). Germline values: CDR1 MDHEN, CDR2 SYDVKM. The CDR3 spans 17 residues. The V end was cut by 7 bases, the J end by 0 bases, with 16 bases between. CDR3 sequence reads: CASIHSTGLSGANVLTF. CDR3 nucleotides: TGTGCCAGCATTCATAGTACAGGGCTCTCTGGGGCCAACGTCCTGACTTTC.

The chain links TRBV11-2 to TRBJ2-7; possible D gene TRBD1, 5 bases. V dropped 1 base and J dropped 0 bases, with 16 bases sitting between them. CDR3 length: 17 residues. Germline V gene data show CDR1 as SGHAT and CDR2 as FQNNGV. CDR3 bases: TGTGCCAGCAGCTTAGGCCTGGGCGCAAGGGGCTCCTACGAGCAGTACTTC. Translating gives CASSLGLGARGSYEQYF. Full variable domain (remainder filled in from reference TRBV11-2 and TRBJ2-7): EAGVAQSPRYKIIEKRQSVAFWCNPISGHATLYWYQQILGQGPKLLIQFQNNGVVDDSQLPKDRFSAERLKGVDSTLKIQPAKLEDSAVYLCASSLGLGARGSYEQYFGPGTRLTVT.

V gene TRBV6-8 combines with J gene TRBJ2-5; 8 positions agree with TRBD2. CDR3 size: 14 residues. Germline-derived CDR1 and CDR2 are MNHGY and SAAAGT. Trimming cost V 9 bases and J 5 bases; bases outside gene matches: 11. DNA of the CDR3: TGTGCCAGATCGCGGGGGGAGTGTCTGGAGACCCAGTACTTC. Its translation: CARSRGECLETQYF.